The present T cell receptor beta chain was sequenced within a study of blood T cell repertoires in COVID-19. Study at large: The origin of the acute and convalescent COVID-19 samples was the United States, Italy and Spain. PBMCs, B-cell-depleted T cells, or T cells were the source of the cDNA or gDNA that made up the material.

This clone has a single count. Clones were read by immunoSEQ multiplex PCR, and TCRdb kept only the in-frame ones, dropping some. The sample lists 90,000 to 150,000 clones, 75% to 80% occurring once. The origin of this receptor is a human donor in a cohort sampled during active COVID-19. The sample comprised peripheral blood.

CDR3 DNA sequence: TGTGCCAGCAGCTTAGCTGGGCAAGGACAAGCCTACGAGCAGTACTTC. Translating it yields CASSLAGQGQAYEQYF. V gene TRBV11-2 combines with J gene TRBJ2-7; D might be TRBD1 (5 bases). The CDR3 extends over 16 amino acids. Deletions cut 1 base from V and 2 bases from J, with 15 bases between. Germline CDR1 reads SGHAT; CDR2 reads FQNNGV.